Each of the 18 T cell receptor beta chains below was sequenced from the same sample in a study of T cells and copy number aberrations in small-cell lung cancer. TCRdb's table, derived via immunoSEQ multiplex PCR, lists solely in-frame clones and lacks some. The table shows fewer than 9,500 clones, with approximately 80% occurring only once. The source material was normal tissue next to the tumor. These receptors were collected from a woman aged 45 to 65 with small cell lung cancer.

J is TRBJ2-2 and V is TRBV6-1; D not resolved. This CDR3 is built from 14 residues. Germline CDR1 reads MNHNS; CDR2 reads SASEGT. Trimming stripped 8 bases from V and 10 bases from J, with 20 bases between. The CDR3 DNA follows: TGTGCCAGCCATAAAGACCTGCGGTTAGAGGAGCTGTTTTTT. Residues: CASHKDLRLEELFF.

This rearrangement joins TRBV5-1 to TRBJ1-5; TRBD1 matches 9 bases. J was trimmed by 9 bases and V by 3 bases; bases with no gene match: 7. Germline CDR1 is SGHRS and CDR2 is YFSETQ. This CDR3 spans 14 amino acids. The chain's CDR3 is CASSWGQGGGPQHF. CDR3 in DNA: TGCGCCAGCAGCTGGGGACAGGGAGGGGGGCCCCAGCATTTT.

The chain carries TRBV5-1 and TRBJ2-1; 8 positions agree with TRBD2. Germline trimming cut 1 base from V and 0 bases from J; bases unmatched to any gene: 0. CDR1 and CDR2 from the germline V gene are SGHRS and YFSETQ. The CDR3 spans 15 residues. DNA for the CDR3: TGCGCCAGCAGCTTGAGCGGGAGCTCCTACAATGAGCAGTTCTTC. It yields the protein CASSLSGSSYNEQFF.

This chain connects TRBV19 to TRBJ2-5, with D possibly TRBD2 on 5 matching bases. Germline CDR1 reads LNHDA; CDR2 reads SQIVND (reference sequence). The CDR3 extends over 13 amino acids. V was cut by 0 bases and J by 5 bases, with 7 bases left in between. The CDR3: CASSIEAGETQYF. The CDR3 DNA follows: TGTGCCAGTAGTATAGAGGCGGGCGAGACCCAGTACTTC.

The chain combines TRBV7-9 with TRBJ1-2, with 8 nucleotides matching TRBD1. CDR1 SEHNR and CDR2 FQNEAQ come from the germline V gene (reference sequence). This CDR3 is built from 16 residues. The J segment lost 3 bases and the V segment lost 6 bases, leaving 12 bases of the junction unmatched. In DNA form, the CDR3 reads TGTGCCAGCAGGGCCAGTACGGGACAGGAATACTATGGCTACACCTTC. Its protein is CASRASTGQEYYGYTF.

The chain combines TRBV7-2 with TRBJ2-1; D is uncertain. The ends were cut back, 2 bases at V and 0 bases at J, with 8 bases in the middle. There are 15 residues in the CDR3. Germline assignment: CDR1 SGHTA and CDR2 FQGNSA. The chain's CDR3 is CASSLMETSYNEQFF. CDR3 sequence (DNA): TGTGCCAGCAGCTTAATGGAAACCTCCTACAATGAGCAGTTCTTC.

The chain carries TRBV5-1 and TRBJ2-2; D unresolved. V lost 4 bases, J lost 4 bases, and 11 bases lay in between. Germline V gene lookup returns CDR1 SGHRS and CDR2 YFSETQ. This CDR3 region has 14 residues. CDR3 region: CASSLLPATGELFF. In DNA form, the CDR3 reads TGCGCCAGCAGCCTCCTCCCCGCCACCGGGGAGCTGTTTTTT.

J is TRBJ1-1 and V is TRBV28; D remains ambiguous. CDR3 length: 14 amino acids. V was clipped by 8 bases and J by 1 base, with 14 bases between them. The germline CDR1 and CDR2 sequences are MDHEN and SYDVKM. This CDR3 is CASFRIWGNTEAFF. The DNA for the CDR3 is TGTGCCAGCTTTCGAATTTGGGGGAACACTGAAGCTTTCTTT.

The rearrangement uses TRBV2 and TRBJ2-6; TRBD1 matches at 7 bases. Unmatched junction bases numbered 3, after V lost 4 bases and J lost 0 bases. This CDR3 spans 16 amino acids. CDR1 and CDR2 (germline): SNHLY, FYNNEI. The DNA for the CDR3 is TGTGCCAGCAGTGGACAGGGATTCTCTGGGGCCAACGTCCTGACTTTC. Protein product: CASSGQGFSGANVLTF. Using reference TRBV2 and TRBJ2-6 for the parts outside the CDR3, the full variable domain is EPEVTQTPSHQVTQMGQEVILRCVPISNHLYFYWYRQILGQKVEFLVSFYNNEISEKSEIFDDQFSVERPDGSNFTLKIRSTKLEDSAMYFCASSGQGFSGANVLTFGAGSRLTVL.

The chain carries TRBV14 and TRBJ1-4; D gene uncertain. V was cut by 3 bases and J by 5 bases, with 10 bases left in between. The CDR3 runs to 14 residues. Looked up from germline, CDR1 is SGHDN and CDR2 is FVKESK. The CDR3 nucleotides are TGTGCCAGCAGCCAGCAAGGGTTGAATGAAAAACTGTTTTTT. This codes for CASSQQGLNEKLFF.

This clone came up a few times. The chain links TRBV4-3 to TRBJ2-1; 10 bases line up with TRBD2. Losses at the gene ends were 0 bases for V and 1 base for J; bases not matched to a gene: 3. The CDR3 loop spans 17 amino acids. The germline V gene has CDR1 LGHNA and CDR2 YSLEER. CDR3 amino acids: CASSQDSSGRSYNEQFF. The CDR3 DNA follows: TGCGCCAGCAGCCAAGATTCTAGCGGGAGATCCTACAATGAGCAGTTCTTC.

This chain uses TRBV27 with TRBJ2-1; D is possibly TRBD1 (6 bases). CDR1 is MNHEY and CDR2 is SMNVEV in the germline V gene (reference sequence). With 3 bases removed from V and 5 bases from J, the gap between germline ends came to 11 bases. The CDR3 sequence is 14 residues long. As DNA, the CDR3 is TGTGCCAGCAGTTTTGCAGGGGCGGACAATGAGCAGTTCTTC. This encodes CASSFAGADNEQFF.

V gene TRBV11-2 combines with J gene TRBJ2-1; 15 nucleotides match TRBD2. The CDR3 has 18 amino acids. The germline V gene encodes CDR1 SGHAT and CDR2 FQNNGV. V lost 1 base and J lost 7; bases outside the gene matches: 8. Written as DNA, the CDR3 is TGTGCCAGCAGCTTAGGGACTAGCGGGAGGGCCAAAGGGAATGAGCAGTTCTTC. Amino acids: CASSLGTSGRAKGNEQFF.

The rearrangement links TRBV4-3 to TRBJ1-1; D unresolved. Trimming took 1 base from V and 7 from J, leaving 16 bases between them. CDR3 length: 15 residues. The germline V gene has CDR1 LGHNA and CDR2 YSLEER. The CDR3 region has the DNA TGCGCCAGCAGCCAAGGTGAGGATAGGGCGAGTGAAGCTTTCTTT. This gives the protein CASSQGEDRASEAFF.

This chain links TRBV28 with TRBJ2-7; D not resolved. CDR1 and CDR2 from the germline V gene are MDHEN and SYDVKM. V lost 3 bases to trimming and J lost 3 bases, with 12 bases between them. This CDR3 is built from 14 residues. The CDR3 is CASSLGSLRYEQYF. CDR3 DNA: TGTGCCAGCAGTTTGGGCAGCCTTCGCTACGAGCAGTACTTC.

J is TRBJ2-1 and V is TRBV28, with D uncertain. The CDR3 has 12 amino acids. V lost 3 bases to trimming and J lost 6 bases, with 6 bases between them. The germline V gene encodes CDR1 MDHEN and CDR2 SYDVKM. The CDR3 here is CASSLSINEQFF. The CDR3 DNA reads TGTGCCAGCAGTTTGTCCATCAATGAGCAGTTCTTC.

This clone came up a few times. The same CDR3 is also encoded by other DNA sequences in this sample. The chain links TRBV19 to TRBJ2-5; 7 bases map to TRBD2. V trimming: 3 bases; J trimming: 4 bases; junction bases outside the gene matches: 5. The CDR3 totals 14 residues. CDR1 is LNHDA, CDR2 SQIVND, per germline (reference sequence). The CDR3 region is CASSMGRDRETQYF. For the CDR3, the DNA is TGTGCCAGTAGTATGGGGAGGGACCGAGAGACCCAGTACTTC.

The chain uses TRBV5-4 and TRBJ2-1; D is possibly TRBD2 (6 bases). Germline CDR1 SGHNT, CDR2 YYREEE (reference sequence). This CDR3 comprises 13 residues. V lost 1 base to trimming and J lost 9 bases, with 11 bases between them. The CDR3 DNA is TGTGCCAGCAGCTTGATGCGGGATAGTGAGCAGTTCTTC. It yields the protein CASSLMRDSEQFF.